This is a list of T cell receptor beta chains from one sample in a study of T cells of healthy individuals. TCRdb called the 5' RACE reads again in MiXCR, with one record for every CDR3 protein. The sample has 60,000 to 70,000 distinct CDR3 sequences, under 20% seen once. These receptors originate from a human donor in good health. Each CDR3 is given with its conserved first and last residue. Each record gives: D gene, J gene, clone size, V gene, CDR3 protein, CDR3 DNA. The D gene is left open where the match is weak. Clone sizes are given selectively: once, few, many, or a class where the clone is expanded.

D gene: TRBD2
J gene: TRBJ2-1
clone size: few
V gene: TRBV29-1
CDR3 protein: CSVEGGTSGGVVDEQFF
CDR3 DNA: TGCAGCGTTGAAGGGGGGACTAGCGGGGGGGTAGTGGATGAGCAGTTCTTC

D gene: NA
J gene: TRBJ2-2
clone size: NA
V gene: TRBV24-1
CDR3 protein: CATSDRLDRVNTGELFF
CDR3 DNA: TGTGCCACCAGTGATAGACTAGACAGGGTCAATACCGGGGAGCTGTTTTTT

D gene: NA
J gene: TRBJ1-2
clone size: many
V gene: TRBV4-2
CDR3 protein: CASSQDRSRNVNYGYTF
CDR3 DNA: TGTGCCAGCAGCCAAGATAGGAGTAGGAACGTCAACTATGGCTACACCTTC

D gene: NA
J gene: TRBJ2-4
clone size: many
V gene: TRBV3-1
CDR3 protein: CASSQEGWGTENIQYF
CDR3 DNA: TGTGCCAGCAGCCAAGAAGGGTGGGGAACAGAAAACATTCAGTACTTC

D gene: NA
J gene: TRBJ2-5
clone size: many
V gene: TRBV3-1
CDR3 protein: CASSQVYGTQYF
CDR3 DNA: TGTGCCAGCAGCCAAGTCTATGGGACCCAGTACTTC

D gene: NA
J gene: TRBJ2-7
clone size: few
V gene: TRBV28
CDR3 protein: CASIPAGGSYEQYF
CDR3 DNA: TGTGCCAGCATCCCAGCCGGCGGTTCCTACGAGCAGTACTTC

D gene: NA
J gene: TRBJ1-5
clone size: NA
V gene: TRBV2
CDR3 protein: CASRRRGAGQPQHF
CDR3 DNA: TGTGCCAGTCGTAGACGGGGGGCGGGTCAGCCCCAGCATTTT

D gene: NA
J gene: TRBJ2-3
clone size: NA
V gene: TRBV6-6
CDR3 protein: CATLQGIADTQYF
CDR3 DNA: TGTGCCACCCTACAGGGAATCGCAGATACGCAGTATTTT

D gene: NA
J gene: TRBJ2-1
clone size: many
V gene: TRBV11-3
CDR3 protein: CASSLEGGEQFF
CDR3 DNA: TGTGCCAGCAGCTTGGAAGGAGGGGAGCAGTTCTTC

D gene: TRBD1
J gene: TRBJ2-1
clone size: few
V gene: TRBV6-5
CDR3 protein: CASRKTGTNEQFF
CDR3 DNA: TGTGCCAGCAGAAAGACAGGGACCAATGAGCAGTTCTTC

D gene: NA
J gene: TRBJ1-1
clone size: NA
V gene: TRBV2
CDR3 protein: CASRDQGRTEAFF
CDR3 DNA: TGTGCCAGCAGAGATCAGGGGAGAACTGAAGCTTTCTTT

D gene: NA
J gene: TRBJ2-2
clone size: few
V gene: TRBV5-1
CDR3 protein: CASKYWQSNTGELFF
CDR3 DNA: TGCGCCAGCAAATATTGGCAGTCGAACACCGGGGAGCTGTTTTTT

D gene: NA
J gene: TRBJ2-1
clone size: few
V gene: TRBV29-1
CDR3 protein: CSVGGGQIGYNEQFF
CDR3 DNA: TGCAGCGTTGGGGGTGGGCAAATTGGGTACAATGAGCAGTTCTTC

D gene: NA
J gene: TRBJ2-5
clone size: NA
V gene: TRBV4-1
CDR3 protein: CASSQESASTQETQYF
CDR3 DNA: TGCGCCAGCAGCCAAGAATCGGCCAGTACCCAAGAGACCCAGTACTTC

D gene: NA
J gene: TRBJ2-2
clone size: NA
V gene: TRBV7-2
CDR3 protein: CASSLNPTGELFF
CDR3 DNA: TGTGCCAGCAGCTTGAATCCCACCGGGGAGCTGTTTTTT

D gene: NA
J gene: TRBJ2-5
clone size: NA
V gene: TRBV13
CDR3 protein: CASSLGSGRGLETQYF
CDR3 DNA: TGTGCCAGCAGCTTAGGGAGTGGGCGGGGATTGGAGACCCAGTACTTC

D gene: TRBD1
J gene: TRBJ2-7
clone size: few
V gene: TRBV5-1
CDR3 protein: CASSVSGTGTYEQYF
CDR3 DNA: TGCGCCAGCAGCGTATCCGGGACAGGGACCTACGAGCAGTACTTC

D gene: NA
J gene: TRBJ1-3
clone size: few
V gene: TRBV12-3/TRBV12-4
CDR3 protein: CASSYGGARVTIYF
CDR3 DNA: TGTGCCAGCAGTTATGGTGGAGCACGGGTCACCATATATTTT

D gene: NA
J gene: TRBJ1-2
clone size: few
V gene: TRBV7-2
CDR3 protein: CASSSLYGYTF
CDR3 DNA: TGTGCCAGCAGCTCACTCTATGGCTACACCTTC

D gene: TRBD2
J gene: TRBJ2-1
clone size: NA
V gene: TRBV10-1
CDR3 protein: CASRRTSGANNNEQFF
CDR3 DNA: TGCGCCAGCAGAAGGACTAGCGGGGCAAATAACAATGAGCAGTTCTTC

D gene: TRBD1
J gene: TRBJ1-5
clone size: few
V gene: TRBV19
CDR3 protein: CASRPGQGFIF
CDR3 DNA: TGTGCCAGTAGGCCGGGACAGGGGTTCATCTTC

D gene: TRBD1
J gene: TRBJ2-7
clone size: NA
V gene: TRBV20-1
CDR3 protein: CSAGTGRVNEQYF
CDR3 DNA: TGCAGTGCGGGGACAGGGAGGGTCAACGAGCAGTACTTC

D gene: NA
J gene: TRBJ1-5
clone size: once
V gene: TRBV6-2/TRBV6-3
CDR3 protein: CASSYRGFSNQPQHF
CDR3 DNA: TGTGCCAGCAGTTACCGGGGATTCAGCAATCAGCCCCAGCATTTT

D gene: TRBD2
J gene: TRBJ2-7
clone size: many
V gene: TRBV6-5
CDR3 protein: CASRVLAGGTYEQYF
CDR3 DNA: TGTGCCAGCAGGGTACTAGCGGGAGGAACGTACGAGCAGTACTTC

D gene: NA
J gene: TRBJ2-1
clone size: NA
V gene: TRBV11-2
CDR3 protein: CASSLFSSYNEQFF
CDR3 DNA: TGTGCCAGCAGCTTATTCTCCTCCTACAATGAGCAGTTCTTC

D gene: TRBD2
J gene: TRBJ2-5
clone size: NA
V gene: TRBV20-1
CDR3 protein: CSASVASGGAQVSETQYF
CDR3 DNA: TGCAGTGCTAGTGTAGCTAGCGGGGGGGCCCAGGTTTCGGAGACCCAGTACTTC

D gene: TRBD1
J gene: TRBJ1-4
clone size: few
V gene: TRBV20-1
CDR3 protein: CSATGTASSDGEKLFF
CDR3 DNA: TGCAGTGCTACCGGGACAGCTTCATCAGATGGGGAAAAACTGTTTTTT

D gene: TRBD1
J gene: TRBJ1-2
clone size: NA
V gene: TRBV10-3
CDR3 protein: CAISESARGVSGYTF
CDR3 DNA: TGTGCCATCAGTGAGTCTGCCAGGGGGGTCTCTGGCTACACCTTC

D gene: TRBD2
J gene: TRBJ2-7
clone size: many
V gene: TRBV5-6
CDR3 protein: CASSIGAGYGATYEQYF
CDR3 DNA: TGTGCCAGCAGCATAGGAGCGGGATACGGGGCCACCTACGAGCAGTACTTC

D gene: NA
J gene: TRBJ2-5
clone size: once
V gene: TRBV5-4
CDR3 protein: CASSPDPRETQYF
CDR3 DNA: TGTGCCAGCAGCCCGGACCCCAGAGAGACCCAGTACTTC

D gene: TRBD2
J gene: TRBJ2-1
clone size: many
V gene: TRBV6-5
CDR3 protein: CASSPRLAGGSEQFF
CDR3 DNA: TGTGCCAGCTCCCCACGCCTAGCGGGGGGTAGTGAGCAGTTCTTC

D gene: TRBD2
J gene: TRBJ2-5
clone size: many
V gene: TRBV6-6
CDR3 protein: CASSYSGGRAQTQYF
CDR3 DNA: TGTGCCAGCAGTTACTCCGGCGGGAGGGCACAGACCCAGTACTTC

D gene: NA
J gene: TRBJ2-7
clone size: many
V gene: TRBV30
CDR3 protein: CAWSETGGVEQYF
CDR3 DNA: TGTGCCTGGAGTGAAACAGGAGGGGTCGAGCAGTACTTC

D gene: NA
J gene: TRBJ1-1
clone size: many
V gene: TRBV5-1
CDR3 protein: CASSLDGGRTEAFF
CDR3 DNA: TGCGCCAGCAGCTTGGATGGGGGCCGGACTGAAGCTTTCTTT

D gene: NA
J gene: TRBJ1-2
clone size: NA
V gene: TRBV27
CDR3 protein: CASSLGGGQTYPHYGYTF
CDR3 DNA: TGTGCCAGCAGTTTAGGGGGGGGGCAGACTTATCCCCACTATGGCTACACCTTC

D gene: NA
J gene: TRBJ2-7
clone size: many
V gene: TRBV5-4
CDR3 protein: CASGTGRSYEQYF
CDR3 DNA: TGTGCCAGCGGGACCGGTCGGTCCTACGAGCAGTACTTC

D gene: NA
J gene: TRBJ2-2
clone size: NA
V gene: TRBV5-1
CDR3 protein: CASSLGDSAGELFF
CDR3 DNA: TGCGCCAGCAGCTTGGGTGACTCGGCCGGGGAGCTGTTTTTT

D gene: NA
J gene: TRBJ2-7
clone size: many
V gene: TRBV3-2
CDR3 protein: CASSQVNREGPYEQYF
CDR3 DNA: TGTGCCAGCAGCCAAGTTAATCGGGAAGGGCCCTACGAGCAGTACTTC

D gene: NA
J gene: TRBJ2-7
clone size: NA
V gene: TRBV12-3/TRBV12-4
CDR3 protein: CASSLKVEQYF
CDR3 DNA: TGTGCCAGCAGTTTAAAGGTGGAGCAGTACTTC

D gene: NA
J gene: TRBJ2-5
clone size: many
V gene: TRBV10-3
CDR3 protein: CAISDPQGHETQYF
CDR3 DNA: TGTGCCATCTCGGACCCACAAGGGCACGAGACCCAGTACTTC

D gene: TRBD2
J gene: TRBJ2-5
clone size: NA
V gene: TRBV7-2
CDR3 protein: CASSFSGGAVKTQYF
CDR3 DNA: TGTGCCAGCAGCTTTAGCGGGGGGGCTGTGAAGACCCAGTACTTC

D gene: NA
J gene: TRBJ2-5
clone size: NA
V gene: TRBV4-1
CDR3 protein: CASSQVGLSVGTQYF
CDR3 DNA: TGCGCCAGCAGCCAAGTTGGTCTGTCAGTGGGGACCCAGTACTTC

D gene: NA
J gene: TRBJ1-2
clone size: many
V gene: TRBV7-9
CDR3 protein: CASSFLQGTRLGGYTF
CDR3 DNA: TGTGCCAGCAGCTTTTTACAGGGCACCCGTTTAGGTGGCTACACCTTC

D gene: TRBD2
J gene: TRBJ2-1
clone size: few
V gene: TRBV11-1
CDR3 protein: CASSLLRGTSGYNEQFF
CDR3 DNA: TGTGCCAGCAGCTTATTAAGGGGGACTAGCGGATACAATGAGCAGTTCTTC

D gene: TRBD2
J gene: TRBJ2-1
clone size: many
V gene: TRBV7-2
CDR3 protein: CASSFIAGGIHEQFF
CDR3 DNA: TGTGCCAGCAGCTTCATAGCGGGGGGGATTCATGAGCAGTTCTTC